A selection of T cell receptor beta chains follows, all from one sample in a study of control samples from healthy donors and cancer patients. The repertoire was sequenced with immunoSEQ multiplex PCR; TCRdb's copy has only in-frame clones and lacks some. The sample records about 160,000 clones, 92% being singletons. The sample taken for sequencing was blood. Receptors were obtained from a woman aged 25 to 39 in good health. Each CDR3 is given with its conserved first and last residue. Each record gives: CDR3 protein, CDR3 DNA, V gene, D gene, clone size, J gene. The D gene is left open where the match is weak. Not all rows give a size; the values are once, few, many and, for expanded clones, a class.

CASSLRASKNYNEQFF | TGTGCCAGTAGTCTGCGAGCCTCGAAAAACTACAATGAGCAGTTCTTC | TRBV19 | - | - | TRBJ2-1
CASSFQDGSTDTQYF | TGTGCCAGCAGCTTCCAGGACGGCAGCACAGATACGCAGTATTTT | TRBV6-2/TRBV6-3 | - | - | TRBJ2-3
CASSPGQGNTQPQHF | TGTGCCAGCAGTCCCGGACAGGGCAACACTCAGCCCCAGCATTTT | TRBV28 | TRBD1 | - | TRBJ1-5
CASSAKGRTSGNTIYF | TGTGCCAGTAGTGCAAAAGGACGGACCTCTGGAAACACCATATATTTT | TRBV19 | - | - | TRBJ1-3
CASSQYLGQNNEKLFF | TGTGCCAGCAGCCAATATCTGGGACAGAATAATGAAAAACTGTTTTTT | TRBV4-2 | TRBD1 | - | TRBJ1-4
CASRSYRGEGSYEQYF | TGTGCCAGCAGGAGCTATAGGGGTGAGGGTTCCTACGAGCAGTACTTC | TRBV28 | - | - | TRBJ2-7
CSASIGQNSPLHF | TGCAGTGCTAGTATTGGACAGAATTCACCCCTCCACTTT | TRBV20-1 | - | once | TRBJ1-6
CAWSVLFGYTF | TGTGCCTGGAGTGTACTCTTTGGCTACACCTTC | TRBV30 | - | - | TRBJ1-2
CASSYSGVAAWTGELFF | TGTGCCAGCAGTTACTCAGGAGTAGCTGCGTGGACCGGGGAGCTGTTTTTT | TRBV6-2/TRBV6-3 | - | - | TRBJ2-2
CASSQDHGRGSTDTQYF | TGCGCCAGCAGCCAAGACCACGGGCGGGGAAGTACAGATACGCAGTATTTT | TRBV4-3 | - | - | TRBJ2-3
CASSYSIDSSYEQYF | TGTGCCAGCAGTTACTCGATAGACAGCTCCTACGAGCAGTACTTC | TRBV6-2/TRBV6-3 | - | - | TRBJ2-7
CASSGPTTGVGQPQHF | TGTGCCAGCAGTGGCCCCACCACAGGGGTCGGTCAGCCCCAGCATTTT | TRBV2 | TRBD1 | - | TRBJ1-5
CASRDDSNQPQHF | TGTGCCAGTAGGGACGATAGCAATCAGCCCCAGCATTTT | TRBV19 | - | - | TRBJ1-5
CASNAQGGGGQGQYF | TGTGCCAGCAACGCTCAGGGGGGCGGGGGCCAAGGGCAGTACTTC | TRBV28 | - | once | TRBJ2-7
CSASKDREWYEQYF | TGCAGTGCTAGTAAGGACAGGGAGTGGTACGAGCAGTACTTC | TRBV20-1 | TRBD1 | - | TRBJ2-7
CASSSGTGVGETQYF | TGTGCCAGCAGCTCCGGGACAGGGGTGGGGGAGACCCAGTACTTC | TRBV11-3 | TRBD1 | - | TRBJ2-5
CASSPQGGSYEQYF | TGTGCCAGCAGCCCCCAAGGGGGATCCTACGAGCAGTACTTC | TRBV5-6 | - | once | TRBJ2-7
CASSVPGPSKDTGELFF | TGCGCCAGCAGCGTTCCGGGGCCATCTAAGGACACCGGGGAGCTGTTTTTT | TRBV5-1 | - | - | TRBJ2-2
CASSVLGRETYSYNEQFF | TGTGCCAGCAGTGTACTGGGACGGGAGACCTACTCTTACAATGAGCAGTTCTTC | TRBV2 | - | - | TRBJ2-1
CASSTTLSRRTNYEQYF | TGTGCCAGCAGTACCACCCTTTCACGAAGAACCAACTACGAGCAGTACTTC | TRBV28 | - | - | TRBJ2-7
CASSSTTGGPGADTQYF | TGTGCCAGCAGCTCCACCACGGGCGGCCCTGGGGCAGATACGCAGTATTTT | TRBV11-2 | - | - | TRBJ2-3
CASRAGGDHYEQYF | TGTGCCAGCAGGGCAGGGGGCGACCATTACGAGCAGTACTTC | TRBV28 | TRBD1 | - | TRBJ2-7
CASSQDVLAGEDEQFF | TGTGCCAGCAGCCAAGATGTACTAGCGGGAGAGGATGAGCAGTTCTTC | TRBV4-2 | TRBD2 | - | TRBJ2-1